Below, 2 T cell receptor beta chains from the same sample are listed, as sequenced in a study of circulating tumor DNA in untreated peripheral T-cell lymphoma. Method: immunoSEQ multiplex PCR; TCRdb's copy keeps in-frame clones and lacks some. In the table there are more than 6,500 clones, approximately 80% of which are singletons. Material for sequencing was tumor tissue. The receptor set was obtained from a human donor with peripheral T-cell lymphoma.

This sequence joins TRBV14 and TRBJ2-2, with D hard to call. Germline assignment: CDR1 SGHDN and CDR2 FVKESK. V lost 4 bases to trimming and J lost 0 bases, with 6 bases between them. The CDR3 has 14 residues. This CDR3 is CASSLETNTGELFF. The CDR3, as DNA: TGTGCCAGCAGCCTAGAGACGAACACCGGGGAGCTGTTTTTT.

The V gene is TRBV6-8, the J gene TRBJ1-1; D gene uncertain. CDR1 is MNHGY and CDR2 is SAAAGT in the germline V gene. This CDR3 has 13 residues. V gave up 5 bases and J gave up 1 base, with 8 bases separating them. As DNA, the CDR3 is TGTGCCAGCAGTCCCCGAGAGAACACTGAAGCTTTCTTT. Protein: CASSPRENTEAFF.